This T cell receptor beta chain was documented in a study of T cell responses to AZD1222 COVID-19 vaccine. Study-level points and caveats: Samples come after the peak T cell response, not at day 14. Seropositive AZD1222 recipients at baseline numbered only five or six.

Worth noting for this clone: Its antigen is not identified.

There are 14 residues in the CDR3. Per germline, CDR1 SGHVS and CDR2 FNYEAQ. Trimming cost V 3 bases and J 3 bases, with 9 bases left between them. The data were produced by immunoSEQ multiplex PCR, yet TCRdb's version contains in-frame clones alone and is incomplete. The data show roughly 150,000 clones, 91% seen once. Sequences were derived from peripheral blood, sampled 28 days after the second AZD1222 dose. This clonotype was obtained from an adult who received the AZD1222 COVID-19 vaccine. The chain is built from TRBV7-6 and TRBJ2-1; a weak D match, TRBD2 (6 bases). The CDR3 sequence is CASSFRDFYNEQFF. The CDR3 region has the DNA TGTGCCAGCAGCTTCCGGGACTTCTACAATGAGCAGTTCTTC.